This T cell receptor beta chain came from a study of blood T cell repertoires in COVID-19. Looking at the study overall: The United States, Italy and Spain provided the acute and convalescent COVID-19 samples. Sources were T cells, B-cell-depleted T cells, or PBMCs; the material itself was cDNA or gDNA.

Clones were sequenced by immunoSEQ multiplex PCR, and TCRdb holds only the in-frame ones, with some missing. The sample lists roughly 330,000 clones, approximately 89% seen once, with about 5.4% in the top ten. The V end lost 5 bases, the J end lost 0 bases, and 25 bases lay between the germline ends. The CDR3 contains 20 residues. The germline gives CDR1 MNHEY, CDR2 SMNVEV (reference sequence). Cohort allocation depended upon clinical history that participants reported. Cohort 3 recovery required two negative PCRs, clearance, or symptom resolution. The clonotype was recovered from a woman aged 25-40 years who had recovered from COVID-19. The source material was PBMCs or T cells enriched from blood (not recorded which). The V gene is TRBV27, the J gene TRBJ2-2, with unresolved D. CDR3 loop: CASSIHYPLPRGANTGELFF. CDR3 in DNA: TGTGCCAGCAGTATACACTACCCCCTCCCTCGAGGAGCGAACACCGGGGAGCTGTTTTTT.